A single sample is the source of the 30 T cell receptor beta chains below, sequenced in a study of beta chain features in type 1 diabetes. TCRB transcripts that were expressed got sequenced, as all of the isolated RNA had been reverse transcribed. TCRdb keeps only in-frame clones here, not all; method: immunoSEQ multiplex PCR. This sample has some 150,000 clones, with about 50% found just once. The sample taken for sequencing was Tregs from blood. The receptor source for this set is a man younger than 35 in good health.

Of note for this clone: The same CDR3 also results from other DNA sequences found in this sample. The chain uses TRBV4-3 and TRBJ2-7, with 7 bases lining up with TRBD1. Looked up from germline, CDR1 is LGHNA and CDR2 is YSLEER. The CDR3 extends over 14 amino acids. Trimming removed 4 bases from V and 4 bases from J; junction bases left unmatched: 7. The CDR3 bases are TGCGCCAGCAGCCGAGATTCAGGGGGATACGAGCAGTACTTC. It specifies CASSRDSGGYEQYF.

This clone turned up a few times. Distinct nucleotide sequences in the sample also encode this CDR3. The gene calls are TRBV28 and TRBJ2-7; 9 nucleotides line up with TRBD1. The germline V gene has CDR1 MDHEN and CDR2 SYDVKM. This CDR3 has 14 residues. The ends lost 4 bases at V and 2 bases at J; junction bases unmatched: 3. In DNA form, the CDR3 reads TGTGCCAGCAGTTCGGGACAGGGCGCCTACGAGCAGTACTTC. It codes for CASSSGQGAYEQYF.

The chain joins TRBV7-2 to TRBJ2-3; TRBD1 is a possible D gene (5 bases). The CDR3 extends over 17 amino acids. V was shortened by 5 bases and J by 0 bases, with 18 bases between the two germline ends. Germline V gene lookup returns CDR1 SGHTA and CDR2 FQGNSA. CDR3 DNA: TGTGCCAGCAGCCCTCACGGCATGGGGCCCAGCACAGATACGCAGTATTTT. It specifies CASSPHGMGPSTDTQYF.

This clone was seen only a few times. CDR3: CASSLQSGTGVGGYTF. The CDR3 DNA reads TGTGCCAGCAGCTTACAGTCCGGCACAGGGGTCGGGGGCTACACCTTC. This chain links TRBV7-2 with TRBJ1-2; 7 bases fit TRBD1. The CDR3 length is 16 residues. J lost 8 bases, V lost 2 bases, and 14 bases had no gene match. Germline CDR1 is SGHTA and CDR2 is FQGNSA.

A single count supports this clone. This CDR3 reads CASSLGTGLKAFF. For the CDR3, the DNA is TGCGCCAGCAGCTTGGGTACAGGGCTAAAAGCTTTCTTT. The genes are TRBV5-1 and TRBJ1-1; tentative D call: TRBD1 (6 bases). Trimming took 0 bases from V and 9 from J, leaving 12 bases between them. The CDR3 consists of 13 residues. Germline loops: CDR1 SGHRS, CDR2 YFSETQ.

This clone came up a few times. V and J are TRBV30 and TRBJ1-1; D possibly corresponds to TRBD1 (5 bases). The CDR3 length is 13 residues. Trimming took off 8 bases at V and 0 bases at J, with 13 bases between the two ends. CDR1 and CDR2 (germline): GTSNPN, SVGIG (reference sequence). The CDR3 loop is CAAARTLNTEAFF. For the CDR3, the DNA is TGTGCCGCCGCGAGGACACTGAACACTGAAGCTTTCTTT.

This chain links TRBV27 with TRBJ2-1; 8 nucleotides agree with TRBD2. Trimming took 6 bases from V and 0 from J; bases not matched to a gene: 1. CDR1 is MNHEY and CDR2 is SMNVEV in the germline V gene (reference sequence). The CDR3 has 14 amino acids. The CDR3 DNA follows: TGTGCCAGCAGGGCGGGAGGCTCCTACAATGAGCAGTTCTTC. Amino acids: CASRAGGSYNEQFF.

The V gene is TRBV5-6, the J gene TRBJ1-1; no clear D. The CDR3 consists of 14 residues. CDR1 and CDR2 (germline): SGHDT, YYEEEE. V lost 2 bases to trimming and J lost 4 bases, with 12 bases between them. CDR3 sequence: CASSLYGSGTEAFF. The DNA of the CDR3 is TGTGCCAGCAGCTTATACGGTTCGGGCACTGAAGCTTTCTTT.

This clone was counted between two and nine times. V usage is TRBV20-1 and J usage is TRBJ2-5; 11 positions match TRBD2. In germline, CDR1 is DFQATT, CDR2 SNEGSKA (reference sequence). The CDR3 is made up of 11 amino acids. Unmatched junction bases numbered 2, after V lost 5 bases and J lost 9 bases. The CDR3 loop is CSARTSGPQYF. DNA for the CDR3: TGCAGTGCTCGGACTAGCGGGCCCCAGTACTTC.

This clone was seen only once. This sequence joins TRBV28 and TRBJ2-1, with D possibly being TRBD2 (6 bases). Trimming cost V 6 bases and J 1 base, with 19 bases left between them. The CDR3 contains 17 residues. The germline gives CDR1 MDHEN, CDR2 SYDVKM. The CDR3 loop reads CASSGRRGRESYNEQFF. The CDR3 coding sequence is TGTGCCAGCAGCGGTAGGAGGGGCAGGGAGTCCTACAATGAGCAGTTCTTC.

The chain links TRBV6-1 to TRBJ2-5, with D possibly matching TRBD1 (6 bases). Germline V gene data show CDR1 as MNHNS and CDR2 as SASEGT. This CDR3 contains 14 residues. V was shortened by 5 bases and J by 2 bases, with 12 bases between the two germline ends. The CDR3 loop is CASSSTGLQETQYF. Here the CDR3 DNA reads TGTGCCAGCAGTTCCACAGGGCTTCAAGAGACCCAGTACTTC.

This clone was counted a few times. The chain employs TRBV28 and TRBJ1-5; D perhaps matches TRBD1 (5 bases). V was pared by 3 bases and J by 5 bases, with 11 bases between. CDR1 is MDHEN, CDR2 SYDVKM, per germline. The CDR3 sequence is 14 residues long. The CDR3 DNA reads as TGTGCCAGCAGTTTCAGCAGGGTCGATCAGCCCCAGCATTTT. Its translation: CASSFSRVDQPQHF.

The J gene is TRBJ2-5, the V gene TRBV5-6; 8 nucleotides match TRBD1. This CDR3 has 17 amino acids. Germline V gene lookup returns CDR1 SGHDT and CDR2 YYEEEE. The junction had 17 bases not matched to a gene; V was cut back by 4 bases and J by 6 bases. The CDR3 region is CASSRGPDRGLYQTQYF. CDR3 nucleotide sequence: TGTGCCAGCAGCCGGGGCCCCGACAGGGGATTATACCAGACCCAGTACTTC.

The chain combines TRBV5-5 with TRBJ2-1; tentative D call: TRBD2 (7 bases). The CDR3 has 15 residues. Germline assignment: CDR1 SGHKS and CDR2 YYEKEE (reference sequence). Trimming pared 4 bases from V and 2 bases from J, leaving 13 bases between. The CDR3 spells CASSPRGTTYNEQFF. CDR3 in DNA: TGTGCCAGCAGCCCGCGGGGGACAACCTACAATGAGCAGTTCTTC.

CDR3 in amino acids: CASSLRTGWEKLFF. In DNA, the CDR3 is TGCGCCAGCAGTTTGCGGACAGGATGGGAAAAACTGTTTTTT. This chain connects TRBV5-1 to TRBJ1-4; 7 nucleotides line up with TRBD1. The CDR3 extends over 14 amino acids. V lost 5 bases and J lost 8; bases outside the gene matches: 9. Germline assignment: CDR1 SGHRS and CDR2 YFSETQ.

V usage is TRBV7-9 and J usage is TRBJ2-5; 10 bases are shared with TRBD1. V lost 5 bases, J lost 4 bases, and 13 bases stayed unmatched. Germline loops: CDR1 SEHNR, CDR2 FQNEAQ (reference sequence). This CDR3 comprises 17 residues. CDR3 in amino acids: CASSKTRSGTGVETQYF. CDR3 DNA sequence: TGTGCCAGCAGCAAAACAAGGTCCGGGACAGGGGTAGAGACCCAGTACTTC.

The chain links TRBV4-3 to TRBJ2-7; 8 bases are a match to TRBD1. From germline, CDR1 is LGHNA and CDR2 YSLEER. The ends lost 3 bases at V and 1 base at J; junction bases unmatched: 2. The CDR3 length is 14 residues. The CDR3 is CASSHRDRSYEQYF. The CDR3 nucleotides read TGCGCCAGCAGCCACCGGGACAGGTCCTACGAGCAGTACTTC.

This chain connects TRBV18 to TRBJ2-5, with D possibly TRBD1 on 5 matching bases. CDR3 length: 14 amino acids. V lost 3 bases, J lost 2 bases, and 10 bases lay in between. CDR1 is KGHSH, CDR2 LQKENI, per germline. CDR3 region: CASSPLDSQETQYF. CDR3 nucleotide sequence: TGTGCCAGCTCACCGTTAGACAGTCAAGAGACCCAGTACTTC.

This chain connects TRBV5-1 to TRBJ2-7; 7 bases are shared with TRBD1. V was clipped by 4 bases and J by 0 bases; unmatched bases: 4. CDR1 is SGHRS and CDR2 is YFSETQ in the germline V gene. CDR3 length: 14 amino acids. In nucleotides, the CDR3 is TGCGCCAGCAGCCCAGGGGACAGCTCCTACGAGCAGTACTTC. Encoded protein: CASSPGDSSYEQYF.

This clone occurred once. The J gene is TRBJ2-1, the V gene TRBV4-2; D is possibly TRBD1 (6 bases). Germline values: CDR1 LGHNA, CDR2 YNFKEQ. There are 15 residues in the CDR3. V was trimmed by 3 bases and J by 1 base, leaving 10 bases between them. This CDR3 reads CASSQGDNSYNEQFF. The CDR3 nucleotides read TGTGCCAGCAGCCAGGGGGACAATTCCTACAATGAGCAGTTCTTC.

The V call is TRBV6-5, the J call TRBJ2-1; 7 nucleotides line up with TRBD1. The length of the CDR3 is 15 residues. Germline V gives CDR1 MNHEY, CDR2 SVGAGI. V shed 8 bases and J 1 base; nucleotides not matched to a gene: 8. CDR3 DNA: TGTGCCAGCCATAGACAGGGATTTTCCTACAATGAGCAGTTCTTC. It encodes CASHRQGFSYNEQFF.

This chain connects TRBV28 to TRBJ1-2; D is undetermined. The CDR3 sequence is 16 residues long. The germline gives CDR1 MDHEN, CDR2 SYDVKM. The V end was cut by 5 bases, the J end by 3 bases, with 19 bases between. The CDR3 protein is CASSTPGGESDYGYTF. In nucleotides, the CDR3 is TGTGCCAGCAGTACACCCGGCGGGGAGTCCGACTATGGCTACACCTTC.

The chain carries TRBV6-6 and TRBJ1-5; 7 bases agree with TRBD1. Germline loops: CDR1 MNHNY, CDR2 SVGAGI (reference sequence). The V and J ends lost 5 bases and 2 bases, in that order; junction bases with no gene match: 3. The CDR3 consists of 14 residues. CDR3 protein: CASSTDRGNQPQHF. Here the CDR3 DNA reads TGTGCCAGCAGTACCGACAGGGGCAATCAGCCCCAGCATTTT.

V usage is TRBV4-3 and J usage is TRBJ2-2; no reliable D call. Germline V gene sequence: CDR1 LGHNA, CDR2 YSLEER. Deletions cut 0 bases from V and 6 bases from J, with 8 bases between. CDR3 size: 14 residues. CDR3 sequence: CASSQEFGSGELFF. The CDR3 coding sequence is TGCGCCAGCAGCCAAGAGTTCGGTTCCGGGGAGCTGTTTTTT.

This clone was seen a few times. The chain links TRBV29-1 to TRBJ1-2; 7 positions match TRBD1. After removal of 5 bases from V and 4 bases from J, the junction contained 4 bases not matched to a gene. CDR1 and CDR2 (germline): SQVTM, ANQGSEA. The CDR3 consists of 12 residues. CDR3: CSVRQGSYGYTF. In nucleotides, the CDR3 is TGCAGCGTTAGACAGGGAAGCTATGGCTACACCTTC.

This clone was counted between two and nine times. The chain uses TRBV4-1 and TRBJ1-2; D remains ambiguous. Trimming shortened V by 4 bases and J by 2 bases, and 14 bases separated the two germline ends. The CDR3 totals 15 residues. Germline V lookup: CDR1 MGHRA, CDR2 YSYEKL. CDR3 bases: TGCGCCAGCAGCCCTCCCCGGGGTGTCAACTATGGCTACACCTTC. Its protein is CASSPPRGVNYGYTF.

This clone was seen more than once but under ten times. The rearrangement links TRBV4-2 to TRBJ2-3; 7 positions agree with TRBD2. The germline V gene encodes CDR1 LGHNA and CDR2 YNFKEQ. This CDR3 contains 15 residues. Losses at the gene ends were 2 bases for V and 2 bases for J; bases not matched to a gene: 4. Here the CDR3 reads CASSQRDYLTDTQYF. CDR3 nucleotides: TGTGCCAGCAGCCAACGGGACTACCTCACAGATACGCAGTATTTT.

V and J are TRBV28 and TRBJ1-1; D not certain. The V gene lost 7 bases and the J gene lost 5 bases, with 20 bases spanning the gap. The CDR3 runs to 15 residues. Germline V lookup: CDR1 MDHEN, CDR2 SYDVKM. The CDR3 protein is CASTETPMVWTEAFF. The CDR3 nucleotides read TGTGCCAGCACCGAGACACCCATGGTGTGGACTGAAGCTTTCTTT.

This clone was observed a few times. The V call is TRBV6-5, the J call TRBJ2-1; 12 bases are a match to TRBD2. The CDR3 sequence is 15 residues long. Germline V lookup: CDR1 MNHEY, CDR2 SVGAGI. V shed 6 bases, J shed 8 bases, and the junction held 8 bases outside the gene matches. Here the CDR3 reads CASSSLTSGRDEQFF. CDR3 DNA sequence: TGTGCCAGCAGCTCCCTGACTAGCGGGAGAGATGAGCAGTTCTTC.

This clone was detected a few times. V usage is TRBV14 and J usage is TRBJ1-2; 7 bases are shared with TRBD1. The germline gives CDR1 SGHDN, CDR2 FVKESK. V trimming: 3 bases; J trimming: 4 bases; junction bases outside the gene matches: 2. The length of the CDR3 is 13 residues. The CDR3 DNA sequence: TGTGCCAGCAGCCAGGGACAGACCTATGGCTACACCTTC. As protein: CASSQGQTYGYTF. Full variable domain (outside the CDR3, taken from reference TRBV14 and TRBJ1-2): EAGVTQFPSHSVIEKGQTVTLRCDPISGHDNLYWYRRVMGKEIKFLLHFVKESKQDESGMPNNRFLAERTGGTYSTLKVQPAELEDSGVYFCASSQGQTYGYTFGSGTRLTVV.